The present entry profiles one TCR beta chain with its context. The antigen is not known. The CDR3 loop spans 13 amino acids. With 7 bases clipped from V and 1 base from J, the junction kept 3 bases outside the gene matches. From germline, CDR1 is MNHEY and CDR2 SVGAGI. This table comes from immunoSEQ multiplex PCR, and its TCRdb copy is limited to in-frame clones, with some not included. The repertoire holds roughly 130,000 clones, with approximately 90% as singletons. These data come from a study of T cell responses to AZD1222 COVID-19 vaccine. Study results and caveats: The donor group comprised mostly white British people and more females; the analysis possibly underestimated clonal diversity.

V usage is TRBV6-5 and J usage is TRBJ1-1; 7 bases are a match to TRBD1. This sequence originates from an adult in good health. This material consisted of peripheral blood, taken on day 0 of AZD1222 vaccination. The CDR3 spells CASIGQANTEAFF. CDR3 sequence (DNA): TGTGCCAGCATTGGACAGGCGAACACTGAAGCTTTCTTT.